The TCR beta chain described here comes from a study of CD4 T cells in relation to SARS-CoV-2 and coronaviruses. Study background: Shared crossreactive spike epitopes were mapped to their HLA restriction. Findings and limits, study-wide: Culture-expanded clones reflect memory recall rather than primary priming during culture. In 55% to 75% of donors, memory CD4+ clonotypes crossrecognized SARS-CoV-2 and at least one common cold coronavirus spike.

The unexposed donors gave CD4+ T cells in about 2010-2019, prior to COVID-19. The assay was immunoSEQ multiplex PCR, and TCRdb's table has in-frame clones only and misses some. The sample consists of around 65,000 clones, approximately 87% of them appearing once. CDR1 is GTSNPN, CDR2 SVGIG, per germline (reference sequence). V dropped 3 bases and J dropped 2; count of bases not matched to a gene: 2. The CDR3 has 14 residues. With regard to this clone: The antigen remains undetermined.

Sequencing input: memory CD4+ T cells from PBMCs. This sequence originates from a human donor in good health. V gene TRBV30 combines with J gene TRBJ2-5, with 11 bases aligning to TRBD2. The CDR3 loop reads CAWRLAGGQETQYF. CDR3 sequence (DNA): TGTGCCTGGAGGCTAGCGGGGGGTCAAGAGACCCAGTACTTC.